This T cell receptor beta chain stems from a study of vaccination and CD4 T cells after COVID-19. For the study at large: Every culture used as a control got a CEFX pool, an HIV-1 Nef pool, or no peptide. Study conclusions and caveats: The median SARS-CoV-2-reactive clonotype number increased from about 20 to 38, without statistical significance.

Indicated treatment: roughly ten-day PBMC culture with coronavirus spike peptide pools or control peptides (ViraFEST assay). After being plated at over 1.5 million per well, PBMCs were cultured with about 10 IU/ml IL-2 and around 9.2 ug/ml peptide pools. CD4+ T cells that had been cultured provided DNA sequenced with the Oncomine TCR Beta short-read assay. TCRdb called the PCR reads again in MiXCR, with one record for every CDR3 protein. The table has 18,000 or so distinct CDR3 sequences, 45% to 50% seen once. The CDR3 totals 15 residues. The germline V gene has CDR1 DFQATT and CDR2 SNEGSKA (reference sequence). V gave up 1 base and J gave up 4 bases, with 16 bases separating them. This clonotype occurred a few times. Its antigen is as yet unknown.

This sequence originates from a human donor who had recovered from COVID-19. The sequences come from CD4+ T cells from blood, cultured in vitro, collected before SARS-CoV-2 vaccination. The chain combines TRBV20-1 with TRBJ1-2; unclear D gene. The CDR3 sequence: CSARVEERIIYGYTF. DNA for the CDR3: TGCAGTGCTAGAGTTGAGGAACGCATCATCTATGGCTACACCTTC.